The 22 T cell receptor beta chains listed next were all sequenced from one sample in a study of T cells in Graves' hyperthyroidism and ophthalmopathy (dated by TCRdb to about 2019). Libraries were prepared through multiplex PCR. The sample was run on an Illumina HiSeq 2000. The TCR beta CDR3 regions were amplified from the RNA transcripts. A first-round RT-PCR of the TCR CDR3 used the HTBI primer set with the Qiagen OneStep RT-PCR kit. Using fastp at Q25 and MiXCR, TCRdb reprocessed the public reads and kept productive beta chains. Each CDR3 protein appears once, grouped with its most common genes and DNA. The sample table holds fewer than 650,000 distinct CDR3 sequences, of which roughly 15% were seen once. The top ten constitute over 3.5% of the sample. Sequencing was done on a sample of blood. These receptors were obtained from a middle-aged woman with Graves' ophthalmopathy.

This clonotype has a count of ten or more. The chain joins TRBV30 to TRBJ1-2; a weak D match, TRBD1 (5 bases). Trimming removed 2 bases at V and 12 bases at J, with 19 bases between. The length of the CDR3 is 13 residues. Germline V gene lookup returns CDR1 GTSNPN and CDR2 SVGIG (reference sequence). CDR3 bases: TGTGCCTGGAGTACCGGGACCGCGCCAAAGGACACCTTC. It yields the protein CAWSTGTAPKDTF.

This clonotype has ten or more counts. The J gene is TRBJ2-5, the V gene TRBV27, with 11 bases identical to TRBD1. Germline assignment: CDR1 MNHEY and CDR2 SMNVEV (reference sequence). The CDR3 runs to 15 residues. The V segment lost 6 bases and the J segment 1 base; nucleotides outside the gene matches: 4. The CDR3 sequence is CASRMGQGVQETQYF. DNA for the CDR3: TGTGCCAGCAGGATGGGACAGGGGGTCCAAGAGACCCAGTACTTC.

At least ten counts were recorded for this clonotype. This chain links TRBV6-5 with TRBJ2-2; TRBD2 matches at 7 bases. Looked up from germline, CDR1 is MNHEY and CDR2 is SVGAGI. The CDR3 spans 15 residues. The J segment lost 5 bases and the V segment lost 0 bases, leaving 3 bases of the junction unmatched. The CDR3: CASSYSTAGTGELFF. DNA of the CDR3: TGTGCCAGCAGTTACTCAACAGCGGGGACCGGGGAGCTGTTTTTT.

This clonotype has just a few counts. Possible read error: a much larger clone is one base away. V gene TRBV6-2 or TRBV6-3 combines with J gene TRBJ2-7; D remains unclear. Germline V gene sequence: CDR1 MNHEY, CDR2 SVGEGT. CDR3 length equals 16 residues. This chain's CDR3 is CASSYSAVKYSYEQCF. The CDR3 DNA follows: TGTGCCAGCAGTTACTCTGCCGTCAAATACTCCTACGAGCAGTGCTTC.

The chain joins TRBV5-1 to TRBJ2-7; 9 nucleotides align to TRBD1. This CDR3 has 17 residues. V lost 1 base, J lost 3 bases, and 11 bases stayed unmatched. Germline assignment: CDR1 SGHRS and CDR2 YFSETQ. The CDR3 DNA sequence: TGCGCCAGCAGCTTGCCCAGACAGGGGGAGTGGGACTACGAGCAGTACTTC. Protein product: CASSLPRQGEWDYEQYF.

This clonotype has ten or more counts. The chain couples TRBV12-3 or TRBV12-4 to TRBJ2-2, with no clear D. The V and J ends lost 7 bases and 6 bases respectively, with 9 bases between them. This CDR3 is built from 12 residues. The CDR3: CASILNAGELFF. CDR3 sequence (DNA): TGTGCCAGCATCCTCAACGCCGGGGAGCTGTTTTTT.

This clonotype has ten or more counts. The chain has TRBV6-5 and TRBJ2-2; TRBD2 agrees at 12 bases. Germline CDR1 and CDR2: MNHEY and SVGAGI. This CDR3 has 16 amino acids. Trimming at V came to 4 bases and at J to 4 bases, leaving 4 bases not matched to a gene. The CDR3 loop is CASSFQTSGGTGELFF. The CDR3 DNA sequence: TGTGCCAGCAGTTTCCAGACTAGCGGGGGCACCGGGGAGCTGTTTTTT.

This clonotype was detected ten times or more. The chain has TRBV12-3 or TRBV12-4 and TRBJ2-2, with 15 positions matching TRBD2. V dropped 6 bases and J dropped 9; count of bases not matched to a gene: 8. This CDR3 spans 16 amino acids. The CDR3 DNA is TGTGCCAGCAGCCTAGGACTAGCGGGAGGGCCCCGGGAGCTGTTTTTT. Translated, it gives CASSLGLAGGPRELFF.

This clonotype was seen at least ten times. The chain joins TRBV7-8 to TRBJ1-1, with D hard to call. Germline CDR1 SGHVS, CDR2 FQNEAQ. CDR3 length equals 13 residues. V was trimmed by 1 base and J by 6 bases, leaving 9 bases between them. The CDR3 protein is CASSLEPGAEAFF. CDR3 DNA sequence: TGTGCCAGCAGCTTAGAACCGGGCGCTGAAGCTTTCTTT.

This clonotype occurred many times. This chain connects TRBV24-1 to TRBJ1-5; D not certain. Between the trimmed V and J ends, which lost 6 bases and 6 bases, there was a span of 11 bases. Germline loops: CDR1 KGHDR, CDR2 SFDVKD. This CDR3 has 13 amino acids. The CDR3 bases are TGTGCCACCAGTCCGGGTATGGGTCAGCCCCAGCATTTT. As protein: CATSPGMGQPQHF.

This chain links TRBV6-2 or TRBV6-3 with TRBJ2-7; 9 bases match TRBD2. The CDR3 extends over 15 amino acids. The germline CDR1 and CDR2 sequences are MNHEY and SVGEGT. Trimming took 6 bases from V and 2 from J; bases not matched to a gene: 8. In DNA, the CDR3 is TGTGCCAGCAGCCACGAGGCGGGAGGGCCCTACGAGCAGTACTTC. Translated: CASSHEAGGPYEQYF.

V is TRBV6-1 and J is TRBJ2-4; no reliable D call. The CDR3 runs to 16 residues. V was pared by 7 bases and J by 1 base, with 17 bases between. CDR1 is MNHNS, CDR2 SASEGT, per germline. CDR3 sequence (DNA): TGTGCCAGCAATGGAATTCAGGCTCGGGCCAAAAACATTCAGTACTTC. It is translated as CASNGIQARAKNIQYF.

This clonotype came up a few times. The chain links TRBV11-1 to TRBJ1-1, with D possibly matching TRBD1 (6 bases). V lost 1 base to trimming and J lost 4 bases, with 16 bases between them. Per the germline V gene, CDR1 is SGHAT and CDR2 is FQDESV (reference sequence). CDR3 size: 16 residues. The CDR3: CASSLDGGGGGTEAFF. Written as DNA, the CDR3 is TGTGCCAGCAGCTTAGACGGGGGAGGGGGAGGCACTGAAGCTTTCTTT. The variable domain in full, with the rest retrieved from reference TRBV11-1 and TRBJ1-1, is EAEVAQSPRYKITEKSQAVAFWCDPISGHATLYWYRQILGQGPELLVQFQDESVVDDSQLPKDRFSAERLKGVDSTLKIQPAELGDSAMYLCASSLDGGGGGTEAFFGQGTRLTVV.

At least ten counts were recorded for this clonotype. This sequence joins TRBV20-1 and TRBJ2-5; TRBD1 or TRBD2 may be the D gene (5 bases each). CDR3 length: 17 residues. Trimming took 1 base from V and 4 from J, leaving 22 bases between them. Germline assignment: CDR1 DFQATT and CDR2 SNEGSKA (reference sequence). The CDR3 coding sequence is TGCAGTGCTAGAGGGGGAGACAGCACGGTGGGCGTAGAGACCCAGTACTTC. Encoded protein: CSARGGDSTVGVETQYF.

This clonotype was picked up a small number of times. The CDR3 DNA is TGTGCCAGCAGTGCAGGGGAGATCGAAAAACTGTTTTTT. Translation: CASSAGEIEKLFF. The V gene is TRBV6-1, the J gene TRBJ1-4; D perhaps matches TRBD1 (6 bases). The CDR3 runs 13 residues. Germline V gene data show CDR1 as MNHNS and CDR2 as SASEGT. V lost 4 bases and J lost 8, with 11 bases in between.

This clonotype was seen a few times. The V call is TRBV12-5, the J call TRBJ1-1, with D hard to call. Per germline, CDR1 LGHNT and CDR2 FRNRAP. V lost 6 bases, J lost 1 base, and 12 bases lay in between. The CDR3 covers 14 residues. The CDR3 nucleotides read TGTGCTAGTGGGACTACCGCCCGGAACACTGAAGCTTTCTTT. As protein: CASGTTARNTEAFF. The variable domain in full, with the rest retrieved from reference TRBV12-5 and TRBJ1-1, is DARVTQTPRHKVTEMGQEVTMRCQPILGHNTVFWYRQTMMQGLELLAYFRNRAPLDDSGMPKDRFSAEMPDATLATLKIQPSEPRDSAVYFCASGTTARNTEAFFGQGTRLTVV.

The sample holds many counts of this clonotype. CDR3 coding DNA: TGTGCCAGCAGCCGTCCAGCGAACACTGAAGCTTTCTTT. This codes for CASSRPANTEAFF. The V call is TRBV5-6, the J call TRBJ1-1; D is uncertain. The CDR3 length is 13 residues. CDR1 SGHDT and CDR2 YYEEEE come from the germline V gene. V was shortened by 4 bases and J by 1 base, with 8 bases between the two germline ends.

This rearrangement joins TRBV12-3 or TRBV12-4 to TRBJ2-5, with 7 nucleotides matching TRBD1. J gave up 2 bases and V 7 bases, and 7 bases lay outside the gene matches. This CDR3 has 14 amino acids. CDR3 sequence (DNA): TGTGCCAGCAATCAACAGGGGCCGCAAGAGACCCAGTACTTC. Translation gives CASNQQGPQETQYF.

This clonotype came up many times. V usage is TRBV28 and J usage is TRBJ1-1, with a tentative D call TRBD1 (5 bases). The CDR3 length is 12 residues. From germline, CDR1 is MDHEN and CDR2 SYDVKM. Trimming removed 2 bases from V and 11 bases from J, with 12 bases in between. In DNA form, the CDR3 reads TGTGCCAGCAGTTTAACCGTAGGGGACGCTTTCTTT. It yields the protein CASSLTVGDAFF.

This clonotype came up a few times. A read error may explain this, as a much larger clone is one base away. The rearrangement links TRBV6-1 to TRBJ1-1; D may be TRBD1 (5 bases). V lost 8 bases and J 8 bases, leaving 15 bases between the germline ends. CDR1 is MNHNS and CDR2 is SASEGT in the germline V gene. The CDR3 length is 12 residues. The CDR3 DNA reads as TGTGCCAGCGGCCACGGGGCGGTGGAAGCTTTCTTT. Translation: CASGHGAVEAFF.

A few counts support this clonotype. This rearrangement joins TRBV15 to TRBJ1-1; D perhaps matches TRBD1 (5 bases). The CDR3 extends over 15 amino acids. Germline V gives CDR1 LNHNV, CDR2 YYDKDF (reference sequence). Trimming took 1 base from V and 5 from J, leaving 14 bases between them. The CDR3 nucleotides read TGTGCCACCAGCAGAGGGGACCGACTCGGAACTGAAGCTTTCTTT. Residues: CATSRGDRLGTEAFF.

The chain combines TRBV5-1 with TRBJ1-5; D is possibly TRBD1 (6 bases). Trimming pared 2 bases from V and 5 bases from J, leaving 14 bases between. CDR1 SGHRS and CDR2 YFSETQ come from the germline V gene. This CDR3 has 15 residues. The CDR3 DNA reads as TGCGCCAGCAGCTTCGGACCGGGGGGCGATCAGCCCCAGCATTTT. Translated: CASSFGPGGDQPQHF.